The 21 T cell receptor beta chains reported below all come from one sample, sequenced in a study of regulatory T cells in long-lasting Graves disease. Indicated time point: newly diagnosed GD, antithyroid drugs for less than 3 months. Generation of the TCR library employed RNA extracted from PBMCs. Investigators prepared the TCR beta libraries by applying iRepertoire HTBI primers and Arm-PCR of CDR3 regions. TCRdb processed the multiplex PCR reads anew with MiXCR; each CDR3 protein has one entry. The data show 350,000 to 500,000 distinct CDR3 sequences, 15% to 20% seen once. The same data also contributed to another study, on T cells in Graves' hyperthyroidism and ophthalmopathy.

The input for sequencing was peripheral blood mononuclear cells (PBMCs), taken at new diagnosis, from a patient treated with antithyroid drugs. These receptors all come from a woman aged 30 to 39 with Graves disease.

In this sample, this clonotype turned up many times. The chain links TRBV7-2 to TRBJ2-7; 11 bases align to TRBD2. The germline CDR1 and CDR2 sequences are SGHTA and FQGNSA. V lost 5 bases to trimming and J lost 0 bases; unmatched junction nucleotides: 3. CDR3 length equals 15 residues. Here the CDR3 DNA reads TGTGCCAGCAGCCAGACTAGCGGGGCCTCCTACGAGCAGTACTTC. Translating it yields CASSQTSGASYEQYF.

The gene calls are TRBV3-1 and TRBJ1-3; possible D gene TRBD1, 5 bases. Between the trimmed V and J ends, which lost 4 bases and 6 bases, there was a span of 16 bases. This CDR3 is 15 amino acids long. Per the germline V gene, CDR1 is LGHDT and CDR2 is YNNKEL (reference sequence). Written as DNA, the CDR3 is TGTGCCAGCAGCCGCCTCCAGGGAGAACTAAACACCATATATTTT. As protein: CASSRLQGELNTIYF.

A remark on this clonotype: A read error may be the cause here, since a much bigger clone is one base away. V is TRBV5-1 and J is TRBJ2-7; the D gene is possibly TRBD2 (7 bases). Germline CDR1 and CDR2: SGHRS and YFSETQ. The CDR3 sequence is 14 residues long. V lost 2 bases and J lost 5, with 14 bases in between. As DNA, the CDR3 is TGCGCCAGCAGCTTCTCTGCGGGGGCCCACGAGCAGTACTTC. Its translation: CASSFSAGAHEQYF.

Many counts were recorded for this clonotype. CDR3 loop: CASSDTGVGGYTF. In nucleotides, the CDR3 is TGTGCCAGCAGTGATACAGGGGTGGGAGGCTACACCTTC. The chain employs TRBV6-1 and TRBJ1-2; 7 positions agree with TRBD1. CDR3 length: 13 residues. V shed 3 bases, J shed 8 bases, and the junction held 6 bases outside the gene matches. Germline V gene sequence: CDR1 MNHNS, CDR2 SASEGT.

This clonotype was found many times. The rearrangement joins TRBV11-3 to TRBJ2-5; D gene unclear. Trimming took 3 bases from V and 2 from J, leaving 10 bases between them. The V gene's germline CDR1 is SGHNT and CDR2 YENEEA. CDR3 length: 14 residues. The chain's CDR3 is CASSFDGAQETQYF. CDR3 bases: TGTGCCAGCAGCTTCGATGGAGCTCAAGAGACCCAGTACTTC.

The chain has TRBV5-1 and TRBJ2-3; no reliable D call. V lost 3 bases and J lost 2, with 13 bases in between. Germline CDR1 is SGHRS and CDR2 is YFSETQ. This CDR3 comprises 15 residues. The CDR3 region has the DNA TGCGCCAGCAGCTCGGCGCGGCGGTCCACAGATACGCAGTATTTT. Its translation is CASSSARRSTDTQYF. Filled out from reference TRBV5-1 and TRBJ2-3, the complete variable domain reads KAGVTQTPRYLIKTRGQQVTLSCSPISGHRSVSWYQQTPGQGLQFLFEYFSETQRNKGNFPGRFSGRQFSNSRSEMNVSTLELGDSALYLCASSSARRSTDTQYFGPGTRLTVL.

This clonotype has more than one count but fewer than ten. The V gene is TRBV27, the J gene TRBJ1-3; 8 positions agree with TRBD1. Trimming removed 0 bases from V and 4 bases from J; junction bases left unmatched: 8. Germline-derived CDR1 and CDR2 are MNHEY and SMNVEV (reference sequence). The CDR3 is 17 residues long. CDR3 residues: CASSLSGRGLEGNTIYF. The CDR3 nucleotides read TGTGCCAGCAGTTTATCGGGCAGGGGGCTGGAGGGAAACACCATATATTTT.

Ten or more counts support this clonotype. The genes are TRBV11-2 and TRBJ1-2; D not resolved. Trimming stripped 5 bases from V and 4 bases from J, with 14 bases between. The CDR3 has 14 amino acids. The germline V gene encodes CDR1 SGHAT and CDR2 FQNNGV. For the CDR3, the DNA is TGTGCCAGCAGCCCAGGAGATAGCCCCTATGGCTACACCTTC. Protein: CASSPGDSPYGYTF.

This clonotype was picked up many times. The chain couples TRBV20-1 to TRBJ2-3; 11 nucleotides agree with TRBD2. The CDR3 is 18 amino acids. The germline gives CDR1 DFQATT, CDR2 SNEGSKA (reference sequence). Trimming removed 7 bases from V and 2 bases from J; junction bases left unmatched: 17. This CDR3 is CSVAGLAAIQSDTDTQYF. CDR3 sequence (DNA): TGCAGTGTCGCGGGACTAGCGGCAATCCAGTCCGACACAGATACGCAGTATTTT.

This clonotype was seen repeatedly, ten times or more. CDR3 coding DNA: TGTGCCAGCATCTCAGGGAAAGGGGGCAGGTTTAATGAAAAACTGTTTTTT. The encoded protein is CASISGKGGRFNEKLFF. The rearrangement joins TRBV12-3 or TRBV12-4 to TRBJ1-4; 7 bases are shared with TRBD1. The CDR3 spans 17 residues. Trimming removed 7 bases from V and 4 bases from J; junction bases left unmatched: 15.

This chain joins TRBV20-1 and TRBJ2-7; the match to TRBD1 covers 7 bases. V lost 5 bases and J lost 4; bases outside the gene matches: 11. Per the germline V gene, CDR1 is DFQATT and CDR2 is SNEGSKA (reference sequence). The CDR3 has 14 residues. The CDR3 loop is CSAGRGQRLYEQYF. In nucleotides, the CDR3 is TGCAGTGCTGGCCGGGGACAGCGCCTTTACGAGCAGTACTTC.

This clonotype was found many times. The junction shows a germline mismatch at one end, possibly a read error. J is TRBJ2-4 and V is TRBV20-1, with 7 positions matching TRBD2. The CDR3 is 15 amino acids. The germline gives CDR1 DFQATT, CDR2 SNEGSKA (reference sequence). CDR3 in amino acids: CSARDWGGGKNIQYF. CDR3 sequence (DNA): TGCAGCGCTAGAGATTGGGGGGGTGGCAAAAACATTCAGTACTTC.

The CDR3 region is CSVEGDRANTIYF. The CDR3 nucleotides read TGCAGCGTTGAAGGGGACAGGGCAAACACCATATATTTT. The chain is built from TRBV29-1 and TRBJ1-3; 9 nucleotides line up with TRBD1. V trimming: 1 base; J trimming: 6 bases; junction bases outside the gene matches: 1. This CDR3 has 13 residues. Germline CDR1 is SQVTM and CDR2 is ANQGSEA. The entire variable domain, with the rest obtained from reference TRBV29-1 and TRBJ1-3, is as follows: SAVISQKPSRDICQRGTSLTIQCQVDSQVTMMFWYRQQPGQSLTLIATANQGSEATYESGFVIDKFPISRPNLTFSTLTVSNMSPEDSSIYLCSVEGDRANTIYFGEGSWLTVV.

The CDR3 loop reads CASSQTGDGNTIYF. In DNA form, the CDR3 reads TGTGCCAGCAGTCAGACAGGGGACGGAAACACCATATATTTT. V usage is TRBV28 and J usage is TRBJ1-3; 8 nucleotides match TRBD1. V was clipped by 5 bases and J by 4 bases; unmatched bases: 4. The CDR3 consists of 14 residues. CDR1 and CDR2 (germline): MDHEN, SYDVKM. Drawing the rest from reference TRBV28 and TRBJ1-3, the complete variable domain is DVKVTQSSRYLVKRTGEKVFLECVQDMDHENMFWYRQDPGLGLRLIYFSYDVKMKEKGDIPEGYSVSREKKERFSLILESASTNQTSMYLCASSQTGDGNTIYFGEGSWLTVV.

This clonotype was seen a few times. The chain carries TRBV5-1 and TRBJ2-5; no reliable D call. The V gene's germline CDR1 is SGHRS and CDR2 YFSETQ. V lost 2 bases and J 2 bases, leaving 10 bases between the germline ends. This CDR3 contains 14 residues. The CDR3 spells CASSFSARQETQYF. CDR3 in DNA: TGCGCCAGCAGCTTCTCCGCGAGACAAGAGACCCAGTACTTC.

The chain employs TRBV20-1 and TRBJ2-2; D possibly corresponds to TRBD2 (7 bases). Germline V lookup: CDR1 DFQATT, CDR2 SNEGSKA (reference sequence). The CDR3 length is 15 residues. Trimming took off 1 base at V and 7 bases at J, with 16 bases between the two ends. The CDR3 sequence is CSARGGGGANGELFF. DNA for the CDR3: TGCAGTGCTAGAGGAGGGGGGGGGGCCAACGGGGAGCTGTTTTTT.

The V call is TRBV12-3 or TRBV12-4, the J call TRBJ1-3; D gene unclear. This CDR3 has 15 residues. V lost 6 bases and J lost 2, with 14 bases in between. CDR3 loop: CASSPGGWPGNTIYF. The CDR3 nucleotides read TGTGCCAGCAGCCCGGGTGGGTGGCCTGGAAACACCATATATTTT.

This clonotype was picked up many times. The chain has TRBV27 and TRBJ1-2; a possible D gene is TRBD1 (5 bases). The germline CDR1 and CDR2 sequences are MNHEY and SMNVEV (reference sequence). V was trimmed by 3 bases and J by 6 bases, leaving 11 bases between them. This CDR3 is built from 13 residues. The CDR3 is CASSFGGGDGYTF. The CDR3 DNA follows: TGTGCCAGCAGTTTCGGGGGTGGGGATGGCTACACCTTC.

There are many counts of this clonotype. This chain joins TRBV6-1 and TRBJ2-3, with D perhaps TRBD1 (6 bases). The ends were cut back, 8 bases at V and 6 bases at J, with 18 bases in the middle. In germline, CDR1 is MNHNS, CDR2 SASEGT. The CDR3 contains 14 residues. The DNA of the CDR3 is TGTGCCAGCGCAGTTTCACAGGGTTGGGATACGCAGTATTTT. Its protein product is CASAVSQGWDTQYF.

This clonotype was detected only a few times. The chain has TRBV7-9 and TRBJ2-3; 8 bases are a match to TRBD2. V lost 10 bases to trimming and J lost 5 bases; unmatched junction nucleotides: 14. The CDR3 is 15 amino acids. CDR1 is SEHNR and CDR2 is FQNEAQ in the germline V gene (reference sequence). DNA of the CDR3: TGTGCCAACAGGAAACCGGGAGGGAGAAGAGATACGCAGTATTTT. It encodes CANRKPGGRRDTQYF. The variable domain in full, completed from reference TRBV7-9 and TRBJ2-3, reads DTGVSQNPRHKITKRGQNVTFRCDPISEHNRLYWYRQTLGQGPEFLTYFQNEAQLEKSRLLSDRFSAERPKGSFSTLEIQRTEQGDSAMYLCANRKPGGRRDTQYFGPGTRLTVL.

This clonotype was counted ten times or more. The gene calls are TRBV7-9 and TRBJ1-4; D is ambiguous. In germline, CDR1 is SEHNR, CDR2 FQNEAQ (reference sequence). CDR3 length: 15 amino acids. V dropped 1 base and J dropped 3 bases, with 9 bases sitting between them. The CDR3 spells CASSLVGSSNEKLFF. For the CDR3, the DNA is TGTGCCAGCAGCTTAGTGGGCAGTTCTAATGAAAAACTGTTTTTT.